The TCR beta chain described here comes from a study of blood T cells in healthy people across ages. The CDR3 is 14 residues long. Trimming stripped 0 bases from V and 4 bases from J, with 7 bases between. Germline CDR1 reads SGHTA; CDR2 reads FQGTGA. Using a J-beta primer mix together with a sample-barcoded 5' primer, a second PCR was run for about 7 to 12 cycles. TCRdb re-called the 5' RACE reads with MiXCR, one entry per CDR3 protein. This table has more than 700,000 distinct CDR3 sequences, around half appearing once. The sequenced material came from blood. The source of this sequence is a man at least 80 years old in good health. The chain joins TRBV7-3 to TRBJ2-1; D possibly corresponds to TRBD2 (6 bases). The CDR3: CASSLTLAYNEQFF. The CDR3 nucleotides are TGTGCCAGCAGCTTAACCCTAGCGTACAATGAGCAGTTCTTC.